This note documents a single T cell receptor beta chain sequence. Sequencing was performed with immunoSEQ multiplex PCR; in TCRdb, only in-frame clones are kept and a portion is missing. The table includes roughly 240,000 clones, 86% detected once. V was trimmed by 2 bases and J by 6 bases, leaving 11 bases between them. Germline CDR1 is SNHLY and CDR2 is FYNNEI. The CDR3 spans 14 residues. This entry is derived from a study of blood T cell repertoires in COVID-19. Recruitment covered about two dozen US areas and drew participants whose ages spanned about 18 to 100 years. Material: PBMCs or T cells enriched from blood (not recorded which). This TCR derives from a woman in her forties or fifties who had recovered from COVID-19. V usage is TRBV2 and J usage is TRBJ1-5; tentatively, D is TRBD1 (6 bases). The DNA for the CDR3 is TGTGCCAGCAGTGAAAACGGCAGGGGTCAGCCCCAGCATTTT. This translates into CASSENGRGQPQHF. Full variable domain (remainder filled in from reference TRBV2 and TRBJ1-5): EPEVTQTPSHQVTQMGQEVILRCVPISNHLYFYWYRQILGQKVEFLVSFYNNEISEKSEIFDDQFSVERPDGSNFTLKIRSTKLEDSAMYFCASSENGRGQPQHFGDGTRLSIL.